The clone carrying this T cell receptor (beta chain) was seen only once. In the original processing: Estimation of nucleated cell counts was performed using reference gene primer amplification. Libraries were prepared by immunoSEQ multiplex PCR; TCRdb keeps only in-frame clonotypes and omits some of them. The V and J calls and the clone size are those of that table, but D and trimming were determined from the DNA. The sample contains more than 85,000 clones, 81% of which appear only once. The data were taken from a study of blood T cell repertoires in COVID-19. Study at large: The origin of the acute and convalescent COVID-19 samples was the United States, Italy and Spain. T cells, B-cell-depleted T cells, or PBMCs supplied cDNA or gDNA.

The CDR3 contains 17 residues. V dropped 6 bases and J dropped 0 bases, with 20 bases sitting between them. Germline V gene data show CDR1 as SNHLY and CDR2 as FYNNEI. This clonotype was sampled from a man older than 75 with active or convalescent COVID-19. Input material: peripheral blood. V gene TRBV2 combines with J gene TRBJ1-1; maybe TRBD1 (5 bases). This CDR3 reads CASRRRVGGVVNTEAFF. The CDR3, as DNA: TGTGCCAGCAGGCGCAGAGTGGGAGGGGTGGTGAACACTGAAGCTTTCTTT.